The 26 T cell receptor beta chains in this list originate from one sample, sequenced in a study of OX40 agonist ivuxolimab in advanced cancers. Libraries were prepared by immunoSEQ multiplex PCR; TCRdb keeps only in-frame clonotypes and omits some of them. The data show about 130,000 clones, with about nine tenths seen just once and about 1% held by the top ten. The sample consisted of CD4+ or CD8+ T cells sorted from blood, taken in a trial of the OX40 agonist ivuxolimab. These receptors originate from an adult with an advanced solid tumor such as melanoma, head and neck, liver or kidney cancer.

The chain uses TRBV19 and TRBJ2-6; D uncertain. Trimming took off 7 bases at V and 0 bases at J, with 13 bases between the two ends. The CDR3 extends over 16 amino acids. The germline V gene encodes CDR1 LNHDA and CDR2 SQIVND (reference sequence). CDR3 region: CASMVWQPSGANVLTF. CDR3 nucleotides: TGTGCCAGTATGGTTTGGCAGCCCTCTGGGGCCAACGTCCTGACTTTC.

The chain is built from TRBV23-1 and TRBJ2-1; 11 bases are shared with TRBD2. TRBV23-1 is assigned to the ORF class and has an uncertain function. V lost 0 bases and J lost 7; bases outside the gene matches: 2. CDR3 length equals 15 residues. The CDR3 loop reads CASSQSRLAGNEQFF. In nucleotides, the CDR3 is TGCGCCAGCAGTCAATCGCGACTAGCGGGAAATGAGCAGTTCTTC.

The rearrangement uses TRBV7-9 and TRBJ1-1; 7 bases map to TRBD1. The germline V gene has CDR1 SEHNR and CDR2 FQNEAQ (reference sequence). V gave up 5 bases and J gave up 10 bases; unmatched junction bases: 7. CDR3 length: 12 amino acids. This CDR3 is CASSGGQSPAFF. DNA for the CDR3: TGTGCCAGCAGCGGGGGACAGTCCCCAGCTTTCTTT.

The chain carries TRBV29-1 and TRBJ2-7; 10 positions match TRBD1. With V trimmed by 3 bases and J by 3 bases, 14 bases remained unmatched. Germline V CDR1 and CDR2: SQVTM, ANQGSEA. The CDR3 runs 17 residues. The CDR3 nucleotides are TGCAGCGTTGAGGGACAGGGGTTGGAACGGGACTACTACGAGCAGTACTTC. Translating gives CSVEGQGLERDYYEQYF.

CDR3 nucleotide sequence: TGTGCCAGTAGTATAGGGATGGGGCCAGGGGTCGAGCAGTACTTC. It yields the protein CASSIGMGPGVEQYF. The rearrangement uses TRBV19 and TRBJ2-5; the D gene is possibly TRBD1 (6 bases). The tail of the sequence fits TRBJ2-7 better, so the J call may be wrong. The length of the CDR3 is 15 residues. Germline V CDR1 and CDR2: LNHDA, SQIVND (reference sequence).

The CDR3 is CASSQALPGRTANEKLFF. CDR3 coding DNA: TGCGCCAGCAGCCAAGCGTTGCCAGGGCGTACGGCTAATGAAAAACTGTTTTTT. The rearrangement links TRBV4-1 to TRBJ1-4, with D possibly matching TRBD1 (5 bases). This CDR3 is built from 18 residues. The germline CDR1 and CDR2 sequences are MGHRA and YSYEKL. V lost 1 base and J 3 bases, leaving 18 bases between the germline ends.

The chain uses TRBV6-5 and TRBJ1-5; D is undetermined. Germline lookup yields CDR1 MNHEY and CDR2 SVGAGI. This CDR3 is 13 amino acids long. Deletions cut 4 bases from V and 5 bases from J, with 9 bases between. The CDR3 reads CASSSDGYQPQHF. The CDR3 nucleotides read TGTGCCAGCAGTTCGGACGGTTATCAGCCCCAGCATTTT.

This chain joins TRBV27 and TRBJ2-3; D is ambiguous. Trimming took 6 bases from V and 6 from J, leaving 16 bases between them. The CDR3 loop spans 14 amino acids. Per the germline V gene, CDR1 is MNHEY and CDR2 is SMNVEV (reference sequence). CDR3 protein: CASRSPALRDTQYF. CDR3 bases: TGTGCCAGCAGATCCCCGGCCCTAAGGGATACGCAGTATTTT.

The rearrangement uses TRBV7-2 and TRBJ1-5, with D unresolved. Trimming shortened V by 5 bases and J by 3 bases, and 11 bases separated the two germline ends. The germline CDR1 and CDR2 sequences are SGHTA and FQGNSA. The CDR3 is made up of 14 amino acids. The CDR3 bases are TGTGCCAGCAGCATGGTGAGGATCAATCAGCCCCAGCATTTT. Translated: CASSMVRINQPQHF.

V is TRBV28 and J is TRBJ1-1; a possible D gene is TRBD1 (6 bases). The CDR3 runs 14 residues. V was clipped by 3 bases and J by 3 bases, with 11 bases between them. CDR1 is MDHEN and CDR2 is SYDVKM in the germline V gene. CDR3 in amino acids: CASSFGGGDTEAFF. CDR3 nucleotide sequence: TGTGCCAGCAGTTTCGGGGGCGGGGACACTGAAGCTTTCTTT.

The rearrangement links TRBV10-3 to TRBJ2-7; D is perhaps TRBD1 (5 bases). Germline V CDR1 and CDR2: ENHRY, SYGVKD. The CDR3 runs 16 residues. V was shortened by 2 bases and J by 3 bases, with 17 bases between the two germline ends. The CDR3, as DNA: TGTGCCATCAGTGAGCCCGACCAAAGTACAGGCTACGAGCAGTACTTC. As protein: CAISEPDQSTGYEQYF.

This chain connects TRBV6-6 to TRBJ2-1; D remains unclear. V was clipped by 8 bases and J by 0 bases, with 5 bases between them. Germline values: CDR1 MNHNY, CDR2 SVGAGI (reference sequence). This CDR3 spans 12 amino acids. This chain's CDR3 is CASESSYNEQFF. CDR3 coding DNA: TGTGCCAGCGAGAGCTCCTACAATGAGCAGTTCTTC.

This clone was counted only a few times. The V gene is TRBV27, the J gene TRBJ2-1, with D maybe TRBD1 (6 bases). V lost 4 bases and J 1 base, leaving 11 bases between the germline ends. Germline V gene lookup returns CDR1 MNHEY and CDR2 SMNVEV (reference sequence). This CDR3 is 15 amino acids long. CDR3 in DNA: TGTGCCAGCAGTTCATACAGGGATTCCTACAATGAGCAGTTCTTC. It specifies CASSSYRDSYNEQFF.

With regard to this clone: This same CDR3 is encoded by further DNA sequences in the sample. The V gene is TRBV28, the J gene TRBJ2-3; D is unresolved. CDR3 length equals 14 residues. V was clipped by 2 bases and J by 0 bases, with 6 bases between them. Germline V CDR1 and CDR2: MDHEN, SYDVKM. The CDR3 sequence: CASSLLGSTDTQYF. CDR3 bases: TGTGCCAGCAGTTTACTTGGAAGCACAGATACGCAGTATTTT.

The V call is TRBV29-1, the J call TRBJ2-1; no clear D. This CDR3 has 12 amino acids. V was clipped by 4 bases and J by 7 bases, with 11 bases between them. The V gene's germline CDR1 is SQVTM and CDR2 ANQGSEA. CDR3 nucleotides: TGCAGCGTTGTTACAACCAGTAATGAGCAGTTCTTC. This sequence encodes CSVVTTSNEQFF.

The chain employs TRBV27 and TRBJ2-3, with 12 bases fitting TRBD2. The ends lost 5 bases at V and 0 bases at J; junction bases unmatched: 6. The CDR3 sequence is 17 residues long. The germline V gene has CDR1 MNHEY and CDR2 SMNVEV (reference sequence). CDR3 DNA: TGTGCCAGCAGTCAACGGACTAGCGGGACTAGCACAGATACGCAGTATTTT. Encoded protein: CASSQRTSGTSTDTQYF.

Written as DNA, the CDR3 is TGTGCCAGCGACCGGCAGGGAAGCAATCAGCCCCAGCATTTT. This codes for CASDRQGSNQPQHF. This chain links TRBV2 with TRBJ1-5; D might be TRBD1 (5 bases). Germline lookup yields CDR1 SNHLY and CDR2 FYNNEI. The CDR3 is 14 amino acids. V lost 8 bases and J lost 1, with 12 bases in between.

The chain combines TRBV27 with TRBJ1-5; no clear D gene. Germline lookup yields CDR1 MNHEY and CDR2 SMNVEV (reference sequence). The CDR3 is 15 amino acids. Trimming pared 0 bases from V and 1 base from J, leaving 7 bases between. The CDR3 nucleotides are TGTGCCAGCAGTTTATCGGCTGGCAGCAATCAGCCCCAGCATTTT. This translates into CASSLSAGSNQPQHF.

Written as DNA, the CDR3 is TGTGCCAGCAGCCAAGCCGGGGGCACTCAGCCCCAGCATTTT. It encodes CASSQAGGTQPQHF. The chain has TRBV9 and TRBJ1-5, with D possibly matching TRBD1 (6 bases). Germline CDR1 SGDLS, CDR2 YYNGEE. V lost 4 bases to trimming and J lost 6 bases, with 14 bases between them. The CDR3 has 14 amino acids.

J is TRBJ1-4 and V is TRBV5-8; 10 bases match TRBD1. CDR1 SGHTS and CDR2 YDEGEE come from the germline V gene. Germline trimming cut 4 bases from V and 7 bases from J; bases unmatched to any gene: 4. This CDR3 contains 14 residues. The CDR3 sequence: CASSQGTGAEKLFF. The CDR3 nucleotides are TGTGCCAGCAGCCAGGGGACAGGGGCTGAAAAACTGTTTTTT.

This clone showed up just a few times. The chain couples TRBV7-6 to TRBJ1-1; 11 nucleotides align to TRBD1. V shed 4 bases, J shed 7 bases, and the junction held 5 bases outside the gene matches. CDR1 and CDR2 from the germline V gene are SGHVS and FNYEAQ. The length of the CDR3 is 14 residues. Here the CDR3 reads CASSWGQGGSEAFF. The CDR3 region has the DNA TGTGCCAGCAGCTGGGGACAGGGGGGCAGTGAAGCTTTCTTT.

This rearrangement joins TRBV5-4 to TRBJ1-4; maybe TRBD1 (5 bases). The germline gives CDR1 SGHNT, CDR2 YYREEE (reference sequence). The CDR3 is 15 amino acids. V lost 5 bases and J 0 bases, leaving 11 bases between the germline ends. CDR3 sequence (DNA): TGTGCCAGCAGAAGACAGCCTGCAACTAATGAAAAACTGTTTTTT. It is translated as CASRRQPATNEKLFF.

The chain links TRBV9 to TRBJ1-2; D unclear. V gave up 0 bases and J gave up 5 bases, with 8 bases separating them. This CDR3 has 13 residues. CDR1 and CDR2 from the germline V gene are SGDLS and YYNGEE. This CDR3 is CASSVDDQYGYTF. CDR3 in DNA: TGTGCCAGCAGCGTAGACGACCAATATGGCTACACCTTC.

The rearrangement uses TRBV4-2 and TRBJ1-6; D gene unclear. The V and J ends lost 1 base and 6 bases respectively, with 10 bases between them. The CDR3 runs to 15 residues. CDR1 is LGHNA, CDR2 YNFKEQ, per germline. The CDR3 region is CASSQVGRGNSPLHF. The CDR3 DNA follows: TGTGCCAGCAGCCAAGTCGGCAGAGGTAATTCACCCCTCCACTTT.

Turning to this clone: Other DNA sequences from this sample encode an identical CDR3 as well. The chain recombines TRBV5-6 with TRBJ1-2, with TRBD1 matching over 7 bases. Germline V gene sequence: CDR1 SGHDT, CDR2 YYEEEE. The CDR3 runs to 13 residues. Losses at the gene ends were 1 base for V and 8 bases for J; bases not matched to a gene: 5. CDR3 amino acids: CASSLRQGGGYTF. The CDR3 DNA reads TGTGCCAGCAGCTTGCGACAGGGAGGAGGCTACACCTTC.

This sequence joins TRBV6-5 and TRBJ2-3; D remains unclear. Trimming left V 2 bases short and J 6 bases short, with 9 bases between. Germline assignment: CDR1 MNHEY and CDR2 SVGAGI. This CDR3 is 13 amino acids long. CDR3 sequence reads: CASSYRVGDTQYF. In DNA, the CDR3 is TGTGCCAGCAGTTACAGAGTGGGGGATACGCAGTATTTT.